Below, 18 T cell receptor beta chains from the same sample are listed, as sequenced in a study of blood T cell repertoires in COVID-19. The assay was immunoSEQ multiplex PCR, and TCRdb's table has in-frame clones only and misses some. The sample yields about 80,000 clones, roughly four fifths seen once. The sequenced sample was peripheral blood. The source of these receptors is a human donor in a cohort sampled during active COVID-19.

The CDR3 DNA follows: TGTGCCAGCAAACCCAGGGGGGAAGTTTCTGAAGAGCAGTTCTTC. Translating gives CASKPRGEVSEEQFF. The chain employs TRBV28 and TRBJ2-1; a weak D match, TRBD1 (7 bases). Trimming left V 7 bases short and J 10 bases short, with 23 bases between. CDR1 is MDHEN and CDR2 is SYDVKM in the germline V gene. This CDR3 has 15 residues.

The V and J genes are TRBV29-1 and TRBJ1-4, with a weak D call TRBD1 (5 bases). Germline V gene data show CDR1 as SQVTM and CDR2 as ANQGSEA. V was trimmed by 3 bases and J by 7 bases, leaving 18 bases between them. This CDR3 is built from 15 residues. The CDR3 loop reads CSVDLGAQPGEKLFF. As DNA, the CDR3 is TGCAGCGTTGATCTAGGGGCCCAACCCGGTGAAAAACTGTTTTTT.

The chain links TRBV19 to TRBJ1-2; D is possibly TRBD1 (6 bases). Germline CDR1 LNHDA, CDR2 SQIVND (reference sequence). This CDR3 has 16 residues. The V end was cut by 7 bases, the J end by 0 bases, with 18 bases between. The CDR3: CASTPRQARTNYGYTF. The CDR3 nucleotides are TGTGCCAGTACGCCGAGACAGGCAAGGACTAACTATGGCTACACCTTC.

The gene calls are TRBV5-1 and TRBJ2-3; 8 bases line up with TRBD1. V shed 0 bases and J 3 bases; nucleotides not matched to a gene: 3. The CDR3 consists of 15 residues. Germline V CDR1 and CDR2: SGHRS, YFSETQ. The CDR3 coding sequence is TGCGCCAGCAGCTTGGAGACAGGGGCTACAGATACGCAGTATTTT. It yields the protein CASSLETGATDTQYF.

The chain's CDR3 is CASSLQGTETQYF. Here the CDR3 DNA reads TGTGCCAGCAGTTTACAGGGAACGGAGACCCAGTACTTC. The rearrangement links TRBV27 to TRBJ2-5; weak D call: TRBD1 (5 bases). The CDR3 covers 13 residues. Trimming took off 2 bases at V and 5 bases at J, with 9 bases between the two ends. CDR1 is MNHEY and CDR2 is SMNVEV in the germline V gene (reference sequence).

The V call is TRBV18, the J call TRBJ1-4; no reliable D call. V lost 2 bases and J lost 3, with 10 bases in between. Germline V gene lookup returns CDR1 KGHSH and CDR2 LQKENI. CDR3 size: 15 residues. This CDR3 is CASSPSNRPNEKLFF. The CDR3 nucleotides read TGTGCCAGCTCACCAAGTAACAGACCTAATGAAAAACTGTTTTTT.

V gene TRBV27 combines with J gene TRBJ2-5, with TRBD2 identical over 7 bases. Germline CDR1 reads MNHEY; CDR2 reads SMNVEV (reference sequence). The CDR3 loop spans 14 amino acids. V was clipped by 3 bases and J by 1 base; unmatched bases: 2. The CDR3: CASSFGGTQETQYF. CDR3 bases: TGTGCCAGCAGTTTCGGGGGGACCCAAGAGACCCAGTACTTC.

The J gene is TRBJ2-2, the V gene TRBV18; D is perhaps TRBD1 (6 bases). The CDR3 sequence is 15 residues long. With 5 bases removed from V and 7 bases from J, the gap between germline ends came to 17 bases. CDR1 and CDR2 from the germline V gene are KGHSH and LQKENI. The CDR3 loop is CASSDEMGAYGELFF. CDR3 DNA sequence: TGTGCCAGCTCAGACGAAATGGGGGCGTACGGGGAGCTGTTTTTT.

The chain couples TRBV20-1 to TRBJ2-7, with TRBD1 identical over 7 bases. Germline V lookup: CDR1 DFQATT, CDR2 SNEGSKA (reference sequence). The CDR3 loop spans 13 amino acids. Losses at the gene ends were 3 bases for V and 0 bases for J; bases not matched to a gene: 2. As DNA, the CDR3 is TGCAGTGCTAGTAGGACAGGCTCCTACGAGCAGTACTTC. It encodes CSASRTGSYEQYF.

The chain employs TRBV28 and TRBJ1-3, with 7 bases lining up with TRBD1. The CDR3 is 14 amino acids. Germline CDR1 reads MDHEN; CDR2 reads SYDVKM. The trim removed 6 bases at V and 4 bases at J, leaving 6 bases unmatched. The CDR3 region is CASRRTDRGNTIYF. CDR3 coding DNA: TGTGCCAGCAGAAGAACGGACAGGGGAAACACCATATATTTT.

V and J are TRBV27 and TRBJ1-1; 7 bases fit TRBD1. CDR1 and CDR2 from the germline V gene are MNHEY and SMNVEV (reference sequence). The CDR3 totals 15 residues. V lost 5 bases to trimming and J lost 1 base; unmatched junction nucleotides: 7. The CDR3 protein is CASSRFGTANTEAFF. DNA for the CDR3: TGTGCCAGCAGTCGATTCGGGACAGCGAACACTGAAGCTTTCTTT.

The V and J genes are TRBV5-1 and TRBJ1-6, with D possibly TRBD1 on 6 matching bases. V lost 4 bases, J lost 6 bases, and 17 bases lay in between. CDR3 size: 16 residues. Germline values: CDR1 SGHRS, CDR2 YFSETQ. CDR3 in amino acids: CASSEGTGTFNSPLHF. The CDR3 coding sequence is TGCGCCAGCAGCGAAGGAACCGGGACATTTAATTCACCCCTCCACTTT.

The rearrangement links TRBV28 to TRBJ1-4, with D perhaps matching TRBD1 (6 bases). The ends were cut back, 5 bases at V and 3 bases at J, with 10 bases in the middle. CDR1 MDHEN and CDR2 SYDVKM come from the germline V gene. The CDR3 consists of 14 residues. The CDR3 DNA reads as TGTGCCAGCAGTCTAGGGGGATCTAATGAAAAACTGTTTTTT. This encodes CASSLGGSNEKLFF.

Only a few counts were recorded for this clone. In nucleotides, the CDR3 is TGTGCCAGCAGCACCGACACGAGCTCCTACAATGAGCAGTTCTTC. Its translation: CASSTDTSSYNEQFF. This sequence joins TRBV4-2 and TRBJ2-1; D uncertain. This CDR3 has 15 amino acids. V lost 5 bases and J 0 bases, leaving 11 bases between the germline ends. Per germline, CDR1 LGHNA and CDR2 YNFKEQ.

CDR3 sequence reads: CASSFGQGAGYTF. The CDR3, as DNA: TGTGCCAGCAGTTTCGGCCAGGGGGCTGGCTACACCTTC. The rearrangement links TRBV27 to TRBJ1-2; 8 bases fit TRBD1. The germline CDR1 and CDR2 sequences are MNHEY and SMNVEV (reference sequence). This CDR3 contains 13 residues. The trim removed 3 bases at V and 7 bases at J, leaving 4 bases unmatched.

The CDR3: CASRIRGRGTDTQYF. CDR3 DNA sequence: TGTGCCAGCAGGATCCGGGGGAGGGGAACAGATACGCAGTATTTT. The rearrangement joins TRBV5-6 to TRBJ2-3; 7 bases align to TRBD2. V was pared by 5 bases and J by 3 bases, with 9 bases of the junction left unmatched. The CDR3 spans 15 residues. Germline V gene lookup returns CDR1 SGHDT and CDR2 YYEEEE.

This sequence joins TRBV5-1 and TRBJ2-7; 8 bases align to TRBD2. The germline gives CDR1 SGHRS, CDR2 YFSETQ. V lost 4 bases, J lost 0 bases, and 3 bases stayed unmatched. CDR3 length equals 14 residues. The CDR3 reads CASSAGGSSYEQYF. The CDR3 nucleotides are TGCGCCAGCAGCGCGGGAGGTAGCTCCTACGAGCAGTACTTC.

This clone occurred once. The chain is built from TRBV10-1 and TRBJ2-1; D perhaps matches TRBD2 (6 bases). Germline V gives CDR1 WNHNN, CDR2 SYGVQD (reference sequence). The CDR3 is 13 amino acids. Trimming left V 4 bases short and J 9 bases short, with 13 bases between. The CDR3 DNA is TGCGCCAGCAGTGCGGGGGTTTGGGGTGAGCAGTTCTTC. Translation: CASSAGVWGEQFF.